Described below is a single T cell receptor beta chain sequence and its context. CDR3 length: 16 amino acids. Germline CDR1 SEHNR, CDR2 FQNEAQ (reference sequence). The V and J ends lost 2 bases and 2 bases, in that order; junction bases with no gene match: 7. This sample is part of a study of early T cells in non-severe SARS-CoV-2 infection. In the study overall: Sequenced material consisted of bulk RNA (from unsorted whole blood), and chains were unpaired.

TCRdb called the 5' RACE reads again in MiXCR, with one record for every CDR3 protein. The sample records tens of thousands of distinct CDR3 sequences, less than 12% being singletons. The sequence came from an adult who was a healthcare worker with PCR-confirmed SARS-CoV-2 infection or an uninfected control (not recorded which). The starting material was whole blood, obtained at baseline. The J gene is TRBJ1-2, the V gene TRBV7-9, with 8 positions matching TRBD1. The CDR3 DNA reads as TGTGCCAGCAGCTTAATGCGGGACAGGAGAAACTATGGCTACACCTTC. It specifies CASSLMRDRRNYGYTF.